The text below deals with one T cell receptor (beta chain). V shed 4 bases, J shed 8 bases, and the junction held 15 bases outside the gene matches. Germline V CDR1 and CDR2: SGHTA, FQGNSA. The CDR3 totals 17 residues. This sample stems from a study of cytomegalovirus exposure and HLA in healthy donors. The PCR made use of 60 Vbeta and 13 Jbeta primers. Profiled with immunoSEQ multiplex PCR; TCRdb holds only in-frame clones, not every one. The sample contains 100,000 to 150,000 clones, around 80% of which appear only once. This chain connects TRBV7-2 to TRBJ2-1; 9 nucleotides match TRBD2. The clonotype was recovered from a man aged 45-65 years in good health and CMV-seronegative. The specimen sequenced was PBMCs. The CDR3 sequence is CASSSPIAGARGHEQFF. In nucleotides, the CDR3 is TGTGCCAGCAGCTCCCCCATAGCGGGGGCCCGAGGACATGAGCAGTTCTTC.